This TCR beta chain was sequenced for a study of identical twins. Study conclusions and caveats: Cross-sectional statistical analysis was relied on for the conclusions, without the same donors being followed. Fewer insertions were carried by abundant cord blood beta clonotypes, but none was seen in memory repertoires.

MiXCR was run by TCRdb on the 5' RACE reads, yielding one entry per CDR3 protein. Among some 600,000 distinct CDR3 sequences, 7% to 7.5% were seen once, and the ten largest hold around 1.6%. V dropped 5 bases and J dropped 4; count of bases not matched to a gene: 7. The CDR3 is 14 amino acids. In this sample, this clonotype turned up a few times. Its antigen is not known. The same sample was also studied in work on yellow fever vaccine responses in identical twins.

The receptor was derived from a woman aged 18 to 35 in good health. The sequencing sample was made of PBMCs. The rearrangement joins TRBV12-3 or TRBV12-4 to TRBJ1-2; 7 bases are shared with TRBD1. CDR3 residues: CASSGTATLYGYTF. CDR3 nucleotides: TGTGCCAGCAGTGGGACAGCCACCCTCTATGGCTACACCTTC.